The 28 T cell receptor beta chains in this list originate from one sample, sequenced in a study of Graves' ophthalmopathy and Graves' hyperthyroidism. Using RNA transcripts, the TCR beta CDR3 regions were amplified. Scientists carried out first-round RT-PCR using HTBI primers and then a second-round multiplex PCR. TCRdb analysed the multiplex PCR reads with MiXCR anew, one entry per CDR3 protein. The table has about 620,000 distinct CDR3 sequences, 20% to 25% seen once. Sequencing was carried out using peripheral blood. These receptors originate from a woman under 30 with stable Graves' hyperthyroidism. Some clones in this sample may be carry-over from other donors' samples.

In its sample, this clonotype was seen many times. The chain employs TRBV20-1 and TRBJ2-7; 9 bases map to TRBD2. The CDR3 sequence is 15 residues long. Germline CDR1 and CDR2: DFQATT and SNEGSKA (reference sequence). V trimming: 0 bases; J trimming: 3 bases; junction bases outside the gene matches: 6. In nucleotides, the CDR3 is TGCAGTGCTAGAGATTACCTAGCGGGGATCTACGAGCAGTACTTC. It codes for CSARDYLAGIYEQYF.

This rearrangement joins TRBV11-2 to TRBJ2-7, with 9 bases aligning to TRBD1. This CDR3 has 16 amino acids. The V segment lost 4 bases and the J segment 3 bases; nucleotides outside the gene matches: 10. The germline gives CDR1 SGHAT, CDR2 FQNNGV. The CDR3 nucleotides read TGTGCCAGCAGCTCCCTCTATGAGGACAGGGGCTACGAGCAGTACTTC. It yields the protein CASSSLYEDRGYEQYF.

Ten or more counts support this clonotype. The gene calls are TRBV12-3 or TRBV12-4 and TRBJ1-1; D is possibly TRBD1 (6 bases). This CDR3 is 17 amino acids long. V lost 8 bases to trimming and J lost 4 bases, with 26 bases between them. CDR3 in DNA: TGTGCCAGCGGGGCCGCCATGCAGGGGCTCTTGGGCACTGAAGCTTTCTTT. It is translated as CASGAAMQGLLGTEAFF.

This clonotype was observed a few times. V and J are TRBV3-1 and TRBJ2-5; D uncertain. Trimming removed 0 bases from V and 2 bases from J, with 13 bases in between. The germline CDR1 and CDR2 sequences are LGHDT and YNNKEL (reference sequence). This CDR3 comprises 16 residues. The CDR3 loop reads CASSQEWAVGQETQYF. CDR3 DNA sequence: TGTGCCAGCAGCCAAGAATGGGCAGTCGGTCAAGAGACCCAGTACTTC.

The rearrangement links TRBV7-9 to TRBJ2-7; 7 bases map to TRBD1. CDR3 length equals 14 residues. V shed 6 bases, J shed 4 bases, and the junction held 9 bases outside the gene matches. Germline CDR1 and CDR2: SEHNR and FQNEAQ (reference sequence). Here the CDR3 DNA reads TGTGCCAGCAGACATGACAGGGAGACGTACGAGCAGTACTTC. This sequence encodes CASRHDRETYEQYF.

This clonotype was detected only a few times. The chain links TRBV20-1 to TRBJ1-1; D unclear. V was clipped by 2 bases and J by 3 bases, with 13 bases between them. CDR1 is DFQATT and CDR2 is SNEGSKA in the germline V gene (reference sequence). The CDR3 loop spans 14 amino acids. The CDR3 loop reads CSARTARGHTEAFF. The CDR3 DNA reads as TGCAGTGCTAGAACAGCCCGAGGACACACTGAAGCTTTCTTT.

This rearrangement joins TRBV12-3 or TRBV12-4 to TRBJ1-5, with D perhaps TRBD1 (5 bases). The CDR3 totals 14 residues. The germline V and J ends were trimmed by 3 bases and 10 bases, with 16 bases remaining between them. CDR3: CASSLWGSSSPQHF. The CDR3 region has the DNA TGTGCCAGCAGTTTGTGGGGGTCCTCCAGCCCCCAGCATTTT.

This clonotype came up many times. The chain carries TRBV29-1 and TRBJ2-7; D uncertain. This CDR3 is built from 13 residues. Trimming cost V 3 bases and J 2 bases, with 11 bases left between them. Germline CDR1 SQVTM, CDR2 ANQGSEA. The CDR3 DNA reads TGCAGCGTTGAGGGCCAGGCAGCCTACGAGCAGTACTTC. As protein: CSVEGQAAYEQYF.

Many counts were recorded for this clonotype. The V gene is TRBV29-1, the J gene TRBJ2-5; 10 nucleotides agree with TRBD1. V shed 7 bases and J 9 bases; nucleotides not matched to a gene: 11. CDR3 length equals 13 residues. In germline, CDR1 is SQVTM, CDR2 ANQGSEA. This CDR3 is CSGWTGGASPQYF. In DNA form, the CDR3 reads TGCAGCGGATGGACAGGGGGTGCGTCCCCCCAGTACTTC.

At least ten counts were recorded for this clonotype. V is TRBV11-3 and J is TRBJ1-1, with 8 bases fitting TRBD1. V trimming: 5 bases; J trimming: 3 bases; junction bases outside the gene matches: 8. Germline lookup yields CDR1 SGHNT and CDR2 YENEEA. The CDR3 loop spans 15 amino acids. The CDR3 DNA reads TGTGCCAGCAGCCCCGACAGGGGAGGAGACACTGAAGCTTTCTTT. Amino acid sequence: CASSPDRGGDTEAFF.

This clonotype was seen ten or more times. The V gene is TRBV29-1, the J gene TRBJ1-2, with a weak D call TRBD1 (6 bases). The CDR3 is 14 residues long. CDR1 and CDR2 from the germline V gene are SQVTM and ANQGSEA. V lost 3 bases and J lost 2, with 13 bases in between. The CDR3 sequence is CSVERGTSNYGYTF. Here the CDR3 DNA reads TGCAGCGTTGAGCGCGGGACATCAAACTATGGCTACACCTTC.

This chain connects TRBV6-1 to TRBJ1-5; TRBD1 is a possible D gene (6 bases). The germline V gene has CDR1 MNHNS and CDR2 SASEGT. The V end was cut by 1 base, the J end by 12 bases, with 16 bases between. The CDR3 is 14 amino acids. CDR3: CASSEGRGRGVQHF. The CDR3 DNA is TGTGCCAGCAGTGAAGGCCGGGGGCGAGGGGTCCAGCATTTT.

The chain has TRBV12-3 or TRBV12-4 and TRBJ1-5; D remains ambiguous. The V end was cut by 5 bases, the J end by 3 bases, with 11 bases between. There are 14 residues in the CDR3. CDR3 residues: CASSVTTPNQPQHF. The CDR3 bases are TGTGCCAGCAGTGTAACTACCCCCAATCAGCCCCAGCATTTT.

This clonotype was seen ten or more times. The rearrangement uses TRBV6-2 or TRBV6-3 and TRBJ1-2; D remains ambiguous. Germline values: CDR1 MNHEY, CDR2 SVGEGT. The CDR3 runs to 13 residues. Trimming stripped 3 bases from V and 5 bases from J, with 10 bases between. The CDR3 DNA follows: TGTGCCAGCAGTTATCCCAGGACGTATGGCTACACCTTC. Amino acids: CASSYPRTYGYTF.

This clonotype was counted ten times or more. The chain links TRBV6-1 to TRBJ1-1; no definite D call. The V end lost 7 bases, the J end lost 2 bases, and 17 bases lay between the germline ends. The CDR3 loop spans 15 amino acids. Per germline, CDR1 MNHNS and CDR2 SASEGT. DNA of the CDR3: TGTGCCAGCACCGTAAATGGGGATTTTAACACTGAAGCTTTCTTT. It is translated as CASTVNGDFNTEAFF.

This chain links TRBV4-1 with TRBJ1-1, with 8 bases identical to TRBD1. Unmatched junction bases numbered 8, after V lost 2 bases and J lost 0 bases. In germline, CDR1 is MGHRA, CDR2 YSYEKL. The CDR3 length is 17 residues. The DNA of the CDR3 is TGCGCCAGCAGCCAAACCCGGGACAGGAGATTGAACACTGAAGCTTTCTTT. This sequence encodes CASSQTRDRRLNTEAFF.

CDR3 sequence (DNA): TGTGCCAGCAGTCAATTGGGACAGGGTCTTGGCGAGCAGTACTTC. It specifies CASSQLGQGLGEQYF. J is TRBJ2-7 and V is TRBV6-2 or TRBV6-3; the match to TRBD1 covers 9 bases. With 5 bases clipped from V and 6 bases from J, the junction kept 11 bases outside the gene matches. From germline, CDR1 is MNHEY and CDR2 SVGEGT. This CDR3 contains 15 residues.

The chain combines TRBV28 with TRBJ1-5, with TRBD1 identical over 8 bases. The V and J ends lost 10 bases and 6 bases, in that order; junction bases with no gene match: 8. Germline-derived CDR1 and CDR2 are MDHEN and SYDVKM. This CDR3 is 13 amino acids long. The CDR3, as DNA: TGTGCCACACAGGGGGGGCGAAGTCAGCCCCAGCATTTT. Translating it yields CATQGGRSQPQHF.

This clonotype was counted only a few times. V is TRBV20-1 and J is TRBJ2-7; the match to TRBD1 covers 11 bases. CDR3 length: 15 residues. V shed 5 bases, J shed 4 bases, and the junction held 10 bases outside the gene matches. CDR1 and CDR2 from the germline V gene are DFQATT and SNEGSKA (reference sequence). In nucleotides, the CDR3 is TGCAGTGCTCCCCGGGCAGGGACAGGGGGTTACGAGCAGTACTTC. Amino acids: CSAPRAGTGGYEQYF.

This clonotype has at least ten counts. The V and J genes are TRBV11-2 and TRBJ1-2; D is possibly TRBD1 (5 bases). Deletions cut 1 base from V and 4 bases from J, with 7 bases between. CDR3 length: 13 amino acids. Germline V CDR1 and CDR2: SGHAT, FQNNGV. The CDR3 sequence is CASSLVGTYGYTF. Written as DNA, the CDR3 is TGTGCCAGCAGCTTAGTGGGGACCTATGGCTACACCTTC.

The chain joins TRBV5-1 to TRBJ1-1; D is possibly TRBD1 (5 bases). V gave up 0 bases and J gave up 6 bases, with 15 bases separating them. The CDR3 runs 15 residues. Germline lookup yields CDR1 SGHRS and CDR2 YFSETQ. The CDR3 DNA reads as TGCGCCAGCAGCTTGGTCGTTAGGGGAGGGGCTGAAGCTTTCTTT. Translated, it gives CASSLVVRGGAEAFF. The full variable domain, rest sourced from reference TRBV5-1 and TRBJ1-1, is KAGVTQTPRYLIKTRGQQVTLSCSPISGHRSVSWYQQTPGQGLQFLFEYFSETQRNKGNFPGRFSGRQFSNSRSEMNVSTLELGDSALYLCASSLVVRGGAEAFFGQGTRLTVV.

This rearrangement joins TRBV2 to TRBJ1-5; D gene ambiguous. V lost 1 base and J 4 bases, leaving 11 bases between the germline ends. Germline V gene sequence: CDR1 SNHLY, CDR2 FYNNEI. This CDR3 spans 15 amino acids. For the CDR3, the DNA is TGTGCCAGCAGTGAAGAGGGAAGATGGAATCAGCCCCAGCATTTT. It translates to CASSEEGRWNQPQHF.

This clonotype was detected many times. This chain joins TRBV28 and TRBJ1-2; 9 nucleotides agree with TRBD1. The length of the CDR3 is 12 residues. Germline V gene sequence: CDR1 MDHEN, CDR2 SYDVKM. Trimming at V came to 7 bases and at J to 8 bases, leaving 5 bases not matched to a gene. The CDR3, as DNA: TGTGCCAGCATTAGGACAGGGGAAGGCTACACCTTC. This codes for CASIRTGEGYTF.

CDR3 DNA sequence: TGCAGTGCCACTCCCGACGGTTTGAACACTGAAGCTTTCTTT. It specifies CSATPDGLNTEAFF. The gene calls are TRBV20-1 and TRBJ1-1; D ambiguous. Germline V gives CDR1 DFQATT, CDR2 SNEGSKA (reference sequence). The CDR3 extends over 14 amino acids. V lost 6 bases to trimming and J lost 0 bases, with 14 bases between them.

The rearrangement uses TRBV28 and TRBJ1-5; the D gene is possibly TRBD1 (6 bases). The germline V gene has CDR1 MDHEN and CDR2 SYDVKM. Trimming shortened V by 9 bases and J by 3 bases, and 21 bases separated the two germline ends. The CDR3 has 16 residues. The DNA of the CDR3 is TGTGCCAGTAACTATTTCCGGGACACCTACAATCAGCCCCAGCATTTT. It yields the protein CASNYFRDTYNQPQHF.

This chain links TRBV29-1 with TRBJ2-7; 7 positions agree with TRBD1. Germline V gene data show CDR1 as SQVTM and CDR2 as ANQGSEA. V shed 4 bases and J 1 base; nucleotides not matched to a gene: 7. The CDR3 consists of 14 residues. CDR3 DNA sequence: TGCAGCGTTGGAGGGGGCAGGGGGTCCTACGAGCAGTACTTC. As protein: CSVGGGRGSYEQYF.

The table lists this clonotype with many counts. The chain couples TRBV19 to TRBJ2-7; D might be TRBD1 (6 bases). The CDR3 contains 13 residues. V was trimmed by 1 base and J by 7 bases, leaving 11 bases between them. Germline V gene lookup returns CDR1 LNHDA and CDR2 SQIVND (reference sequence). The CDR3 sequence is CASSIAGHQEQYF. DNA of the CDR3: TGTGCCAGTAGTATAGCGGGACATCAGGAGCAGTACTTC.

The gene calls are TRBV20-1 and TRBJ2-7; 9 bases line up with TRBD2. V lost 0 bases and J lost 3; bases outside the gene matches: 6. The CDR3 has 15 amino acids. CDR1 is DFQATT and CDR2 is SNEGSKA in the germline V gene (reference sequence). This CDR3 reads CSARDQASGIYEQYF. CDR3 nucleotides: TGCAGTGCTAGAGATCAGGCTAGCGGGATCTACGAGCAGTACTTC.